This entry is about one TCR beta chain. The CDR3 is 17 residues long. The ends lost 5 bases at V and 3 bases at J; junction bases unmatched: 12. CDR1 LNHDA and CDR2 SQIVND come from the germline V gene (reference sequence). Per the study methods: Estimation of nucleated cell counts was performed using reference gene primer amplification. Sequencing used immunoSEQ multiplex PCR; TCRdb keeps in-frame clones, though not all of them. V and J calls and clone size come straight from that table; D and trimming were deduced from the DNA. Counted here are hundreds of thousands of clones, approximately 90% occurring once; the ten biggest clones make up 2.2%. The source of the sample is a study of blood T cell repertoires in COVID-19. Looking at the study overall: Collection of acute and convalescent COVID-19 samples took place in the United States, Italy and Spain. PBMCs, B-cell-depleted T cells, or T cells were the source of the cDNA or gDNA that made up the material.

The specimen sequenced was peripheral blood. The chain employs TRBV19 and TRBJ2-3, with TRBD1 matching 9 bases. The TCR sequence derives from a woman aged 45 to 65 who had recovered from COVID-19. The CDR3 here is CASSRPDTGGITDTQYF. The CDR3 DNA reads TGTGCCAGTAGTCGGCCCGACACAGGGGGCATAACAGATACGCAGTATTTT.